What follows is one T cell receptor (beta chain) and its context. Its antigen is not yet known. These data are taken from a study of synovial regulatory T cells in juvenile arthritis (dated by TCRdb to between 2014 and 2017). Study-wide context: Among sequenced patients, a few were therapy-naive, one received methotrexate plus infliximab, several received methotrexate, and one had no treatment information. The study compared the TCRbeta CDR3 repertoires of blood iaTreg cells, other blood Treg cells and synovial fluid Treg cells taken from matched patient samples. Effector T cell subsets from the study cohort were also sequenced for comparisons, but the Treg dataset by itself includes only blood Treg cells and synovial fluid Treg cells. The TCR repertoire comparisons covered Treg and Teff subsets from around ten JIA patients with active disease.

The CDR3 runs 15 amino acids, cysteine and phenylalanine included. No DNA is given. The CDR1 and CDR2 encoded by the germline V gene (reference sequence) are GTSNPN and SVGIG. Study-wide conclusions, independent of this receptor: Across patients, iaTreg TCR repertoires were largely private and overlapped partially with synovial Teff repertoires and blood CPL repertoires. TCR diversity was lower in blood iaTreg cells than in other blood Treg cells, which is consistent with antigen-driven expansion. Synovial Treg cells shared more CDR3 sequences with iaTreg cells than with other blood Treg cells, and Chao-Jaccard similarity confirmed that synovial Treg cells were more closely related to iaTreg cells.

iaTreg cells were HLA-DR+ Treg cells, more frequent in NO ID than ID patients at Tend; hypothesised to expand during inflammation. The donors for the TCR repertoire analysis were around eleven juvenile idiopathic arthritis patients with active disease who had not reached inactive disease, of whom 3 were polyarticular and 8 were oligoarticular. The TCR-sequenced patients had a median age of around 11 years (range about 2.3-25) and median disease duration of around seven years (range 0.2-19.1). The samples used for TCR repertoire analysis were collected at two centres in Italy. Peripheral blood mononuclear cells were separated using a Histopaque-1077 density gradient and frozen in about 90% FCS with 10% DMSO. Library method: the immunoSEQ multiplex PCR assay. Adaptive Biotechnologies carried out the TCRbeta CDR3 sequencing. In the original analysis: Repertoire similarity used the Chao-modified Jaccard index and median clonotype overlap from 200 random subsamples at equal sample size. The similarity analyses were run on either productive nucleotide sequences or amino acid sequences translated in silico. Hierarchical clustering with single linkage and t-SNE based on Chao-modified Jaccard distances were used to compare repertoires. Repertoire diversity was quantified with the Renyi index, after sample size normalisation, across a range of alpha values. TCRdb took over this immuneACCESS table, retaining in-frame rearrangements with V and J assigned. Such tables are incomplete; in checked studies, under half of the missing clones stem from an unresolved V gene, and the remainder is unexplained. From that table come the V and J calls and clone size; the DNA was used to work out D and trimming. This sample's table contains roughly 9,600 clones. The ten most abundant clones make up 1.7% of the sample.

The TCR sequence derives from a donor aged 2-30 years with juvenile idiopathic arthritis. The V gene is TRBV30 and the J gene is TRBJ1-5. Material for sequencing was Treg cells from blood. In the paper's terms, the cell subset or site label means: HLA-DR+ inflammation-associated blood Treg cells. The encoded CDR3 is CACSLGGADNQPQHF.